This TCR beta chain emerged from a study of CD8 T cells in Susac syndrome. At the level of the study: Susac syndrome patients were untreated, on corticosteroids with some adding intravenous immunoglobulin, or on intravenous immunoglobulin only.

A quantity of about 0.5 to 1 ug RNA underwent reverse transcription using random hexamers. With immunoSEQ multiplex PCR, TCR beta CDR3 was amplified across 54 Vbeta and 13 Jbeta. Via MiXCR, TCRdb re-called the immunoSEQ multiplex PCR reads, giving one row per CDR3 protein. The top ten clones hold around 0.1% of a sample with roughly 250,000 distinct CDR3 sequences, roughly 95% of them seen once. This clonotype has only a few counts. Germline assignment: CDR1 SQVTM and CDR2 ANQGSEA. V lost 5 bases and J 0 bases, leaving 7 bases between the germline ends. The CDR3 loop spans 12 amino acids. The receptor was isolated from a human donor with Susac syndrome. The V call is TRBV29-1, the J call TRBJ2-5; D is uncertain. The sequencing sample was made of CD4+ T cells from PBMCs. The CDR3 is CSVWWNQETQYF. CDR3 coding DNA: TGCAGCGTTTGGTGGAACCAAGAGACCCAGTACTTC.